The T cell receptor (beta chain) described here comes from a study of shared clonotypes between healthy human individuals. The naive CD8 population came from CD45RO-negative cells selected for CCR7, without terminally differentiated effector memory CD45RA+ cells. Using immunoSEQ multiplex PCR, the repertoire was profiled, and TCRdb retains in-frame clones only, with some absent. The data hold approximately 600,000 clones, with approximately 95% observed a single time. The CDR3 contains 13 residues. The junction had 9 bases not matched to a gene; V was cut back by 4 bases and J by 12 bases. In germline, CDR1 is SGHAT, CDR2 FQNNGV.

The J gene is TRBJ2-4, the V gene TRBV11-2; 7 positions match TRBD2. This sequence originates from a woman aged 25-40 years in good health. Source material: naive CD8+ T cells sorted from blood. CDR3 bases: TGTGCCAGCAGCTGGGGGGGAGCGGTCGATCAGTACTTC. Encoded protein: CASSWGGAVDQYF. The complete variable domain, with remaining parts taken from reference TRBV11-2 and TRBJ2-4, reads EAGVAQSPRYKIIEKRQSVAFWCNPISGHATLYWYQQILGQGPKLLIQFQNNGVVDDSQLPKDRFSAERLKGVDSTLKIQPAKLEDSAVYLCASSWGGAVDQYFGAGTRLSVL.